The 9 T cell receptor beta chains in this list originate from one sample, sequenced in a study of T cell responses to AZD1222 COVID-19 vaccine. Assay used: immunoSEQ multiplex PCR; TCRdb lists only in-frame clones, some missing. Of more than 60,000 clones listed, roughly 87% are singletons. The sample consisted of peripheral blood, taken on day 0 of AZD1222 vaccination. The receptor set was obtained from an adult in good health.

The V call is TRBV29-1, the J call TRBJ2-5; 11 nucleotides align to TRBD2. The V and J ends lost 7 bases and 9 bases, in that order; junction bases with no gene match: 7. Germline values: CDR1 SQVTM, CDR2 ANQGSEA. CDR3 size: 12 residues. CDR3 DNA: TGCAGCGGGGGACTAGCGGAGAGGGCCCAGTACTTC. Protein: CSGGLAERAQYF. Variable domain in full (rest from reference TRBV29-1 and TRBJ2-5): SAVISQKPSRDICQRGTSLTIQCQVDSQVTMMFWYRQQPGQSLTLIATANQGSEATYESGFVIDKFPISRPNLTFSTLTVSNMSPEDSSIYLCSGGLAERAQYFGPGTRLLVL.

The CDR3 DNA follows: TGTGCCAGCAGTGATCCCCGTGGACAGGTCAACCAAGAGACCCAGTACTTC. This translates into CASSDPRGQVNQETQYF. The chain is built from TRBV6-2 or TRBV6-3 and TRBJ2-5, with TRBD1 matching over 7 bases. The V gene end was trimmed by 5 bases and the J gene end by 0 bases; junction bases not matched to a gene: 12. The CDR3 has 17 amino acids. The germline V gene has CDR1 MNHEY and CDR2 SVGEGT.

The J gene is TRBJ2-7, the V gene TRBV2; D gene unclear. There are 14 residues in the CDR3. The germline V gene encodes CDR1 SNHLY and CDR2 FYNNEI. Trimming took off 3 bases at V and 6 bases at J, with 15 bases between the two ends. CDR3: CASSEEYTLGEQYF. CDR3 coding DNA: TGTGCCAGCAGTGAGGAGTACACTCTTGGCGAGCAGTACTTC.

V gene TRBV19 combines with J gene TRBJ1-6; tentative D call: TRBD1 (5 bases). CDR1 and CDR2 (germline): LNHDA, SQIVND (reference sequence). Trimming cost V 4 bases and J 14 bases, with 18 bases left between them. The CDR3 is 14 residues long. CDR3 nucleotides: TGTGCCAGTAGTACCCGGGCTCCGGGGGTGACCCTCCACTTT. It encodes CASSTRAPGVTLHF.

The chain's CDR3 is CASSPRVAGDSGELFF. The CDR3 nucleotides read TGTGCCAGTAGTCCCAGAGTTGCGGGAGACTCCGGGGAGCTGTTTTTT. The chain recombines TRBV19 with TRBJ2-2; 7 bases match TRBD2. V shed 5 bases and J 6 bases; nucleotides not matched to a gene: 12. CDR1 and CDR2 (germline): LNHDA, SQIVND (reference sequence). This CDR3 is 16 amino acids long.

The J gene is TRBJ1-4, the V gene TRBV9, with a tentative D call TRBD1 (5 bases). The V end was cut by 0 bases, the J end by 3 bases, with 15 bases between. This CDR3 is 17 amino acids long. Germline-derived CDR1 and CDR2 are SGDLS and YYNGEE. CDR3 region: CASSVEAGLLSNEKLFF. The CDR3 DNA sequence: TGTGCCAGCAGCGTAGAGGCAGGGCTGTTATCTAATGAAAAACTGTTTTTT.

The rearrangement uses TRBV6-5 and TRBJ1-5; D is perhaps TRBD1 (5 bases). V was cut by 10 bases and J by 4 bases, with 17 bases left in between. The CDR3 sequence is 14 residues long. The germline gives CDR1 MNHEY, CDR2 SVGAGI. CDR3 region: CATQRQGYNQPQHF. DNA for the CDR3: TGTGCCACCCAAAGGCAGGGCTATAATCAGCCCCAGCATTTT.

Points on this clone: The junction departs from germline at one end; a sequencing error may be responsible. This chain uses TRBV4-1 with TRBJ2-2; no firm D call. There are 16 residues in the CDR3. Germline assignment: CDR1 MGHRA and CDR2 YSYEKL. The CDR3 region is CASSQESDKNAGELFF. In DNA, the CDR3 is TGCGCCAGCAGCCAAGAAAGCGACAAGAACGCCGGGGAGCTGTTTTTT.

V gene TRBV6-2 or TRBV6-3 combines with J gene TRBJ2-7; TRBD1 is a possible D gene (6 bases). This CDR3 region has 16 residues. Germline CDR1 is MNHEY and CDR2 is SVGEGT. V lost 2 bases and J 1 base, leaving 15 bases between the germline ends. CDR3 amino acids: CASSYRRDKGSYEQYF. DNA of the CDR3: TGTGCCAGCAGTTACAGACGGGACAAGGGGTCCTACGAGCAGTACTTC.